Sequencing of this TCR beta chain was carried out in a study of blood T cell repertoires in COVID-19. Study-wide context: COVID-19 samples from acute and convalescent phases originated in the United States, Italy and Spain.

This CDR3 comprises 17 residues. V shed 4 bases and J 7 bases; nucleotides not matched to a gene: 13. Germline CDR1 SGDLS, CDR2 YYNGEE. Per the authors' pipeline: The authors estimated nucleated cell counts from reference gene primer amplification. Assay used: immunoSEQ multiplex PCR; TCRdb lists only in-frame clones, some missing. V and J calls and clone size are given by that table; D and trimming were obtained from the DNA. The sample lists approximately 150,000 clones, around 88% seen once, with less than 20% in the top ten. This chain connects TRBV9 to TRBJ2-1; 11 bases line up with TRBD2. The specimen was peripheral blood. The source of this sequence is a man between 50 and 59 years old with active or convalescent COVID-19. The CDR3: CASSSRLAGLGGNEQFF. CDR3 DNA: TGTGCCAGCAGCTCCCGACTAGCGGGACTAGGGGGGAATGAGCAGTTCTTC. Full variable domain (missing parts from reference TRBV9 and TRBJ2-1): DSGVTQTPKHLITATGQRVTLRCSPRSGDLSVYWYQQSLDQGLQFLIQYYNGEERAKGNILERFSAQQFPDLHSELNLSSLELGDSALYFCASSSRLAGLGGNEQFFGPGTRLTVL.